This T cell receptor (beta chain) is from a study of blood T cell repertoires in COVID-19. A word on this clone: Other DNA sequences in this sample translate to the same CDR3.

The V end lost 5 bases, the J end lost 4 bases, and 9 bases lay between the germline ends. CDR3 length equals 12 residues. Assay used: immunoSEQ multiplex PCR; TCRdb lists only in-frame clones, some missing. The sample has around 300,000 clones; approximately 89% are singletons. The sequence derives from a man aged 25 to 40 who had recovered from COVID-19. The chain is built from TRBV12-3 or TRBV12-4 and TRBJ2-7; D possibly corresponds to TRBD1 (6 bases). The sample consisted of PBMCs or T cells enriched from blood (not recorded which). CDR3 sequence (DNA): TGTGCCAGCAGTCCCGGGACATACGAGCAGTACTTC. It specifies CASSPGTYEQYF.